The rows below give T cell receptor beta chains drawn from one sample of a study of T cell changes during pregnancy in multiple sclerosis. Produced via immunoSEQ multiplex PCR; TCRdb's table is partial and in-frame only. The sample includes about 44,000 clones, around nine tenths of them seen just once. The sample in question was CD8+ T cells from peripheral blood mononuclear cells, obtained after pregnancy. The source of these receptors is a female donor in good health, enrolled as a control in a pregnancy study. Each CDR3 is given with its conserved first and last residue. The D gene is left open where the match is weak. Clone size is not always given. Where it is, it says once, few, many or a class for expanded clones.

D gene,J gene,V gene,clone size,CDR3 DNA,CDR3 protein
TRBD1,TRBJ2-7,TRBV4-3,.,TGCGCCAGCAGCCAAGATTGGACAGGGAGCTCCTACGAGCAGTACTTC,CASSQDWTGSSYEQYF
.,TRBJ1-2,TRBV28,.,TGTGCCAGCAGTTTTGGTTCGTCGGGCAGGGTCTATGGCTACACCTTC,CASSFGSSGRVYGYTF
.,TRBJ2-7,TRBV28,.,TGTGCCAGCACCCGGCGGGGGCCCTCCTACGAGCAGTACTTC,CASTRRGPSYEQYF
TRBD1,TRBJ2-7,TRBV7-3,.,TGTGCCAGCAGCCCTGGACAGGGGAACGAGCAGTACTTC,CASSPGQGNEQYF
.,TRBJ1-1,TRBV9,.,TGTGCCAGCAGCGCCGGGACACCCTCTCGAGCTTTCTTT,CASSAGTPSRAFF
.,TRBJ1-5,TRBV5-8,.,TGTGCCAGCAGCTTCGACTACAATCAGCCCCAGCATTTT,CASSFDYNQPQHF
.,TRBJ2-3,TRBV6-5,.,TGTGCCAGCAGCCTTACAACCACAGATACGCAGTATTTT,CASSLTTTDTQYF
TRBD1,TRBJ1-1,TRBV5-4,.,TGTGCCAGTTGGACAGGGAACACTGAAGCTTTCTTT,CASWTGNTEAFF
.,TRBJ1-2,TRBV7-9,.,TGTGCCAGCAGCTTCTTTTCGGAGGATGGCTACACCTTC,CASSFFSEDGYTF
TRBD1,TRBJ2-2,TRBV5-1,.,TGCGCCAGCAGCCGGGACAGGAACACCGGGGAGCTGTTTTTT,CASSRDRNTGELFF
TRBD1,TRBJ1-2,TRBV9,.,TGTGCCAGCACCGCTAGCGACAGGGGACGATATGGCTACACCTTC,CASTASDRGRYGYTF
.,TRBJ2-7,TRBV5-1,.,TGCGCCAGCAGCTTGTACAGGGATGAGCAGTACTTC,CASSLYRDEQYF
.,TRBJ2-5,TRBV11-2,.,TGTGCCAGCAGCTTAGTAGCGACGGGAGAGACCCAGTACTTC,CASSLVATGETQYF
TRBD1,TRBJ2-5,TRBV5-1,.,TGCGCCAGCAGCCCTGGGACAGAAGAGACCCAGTACTTC,CASSPGTEETQYF
TRBD1,TRBJ1-4,TRBV2,once,TGTGCCACCCGGGACAGGGCGAATGAAAAACTGTTTTTT,CATRDRANEKLFF
.,TRBJ1-5,TRBV30,medium-sized,TGTGCCTGGAGTGTCGGCAGGGAAGATCAGCCCCAGCATTTT,CAWSVGREDQPQHF
TRBD2,TRBJ2-5,TRBV4-3,few,TGCGCCAGCAGCCGCCGACTAGCGGGGGTGAGGGAGACCCAGTACTTC,CASSRRLAGVRETQYF